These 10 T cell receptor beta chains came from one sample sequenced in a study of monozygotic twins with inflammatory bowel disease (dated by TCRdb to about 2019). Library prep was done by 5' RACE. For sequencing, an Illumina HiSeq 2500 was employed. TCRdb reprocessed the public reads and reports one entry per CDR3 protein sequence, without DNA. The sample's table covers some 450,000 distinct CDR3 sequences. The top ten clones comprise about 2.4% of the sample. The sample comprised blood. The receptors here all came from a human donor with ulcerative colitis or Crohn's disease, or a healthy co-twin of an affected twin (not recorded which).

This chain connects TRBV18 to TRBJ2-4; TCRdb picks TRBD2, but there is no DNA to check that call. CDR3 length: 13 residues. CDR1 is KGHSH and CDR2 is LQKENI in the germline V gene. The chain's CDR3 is CASSPLGEDIQYF.

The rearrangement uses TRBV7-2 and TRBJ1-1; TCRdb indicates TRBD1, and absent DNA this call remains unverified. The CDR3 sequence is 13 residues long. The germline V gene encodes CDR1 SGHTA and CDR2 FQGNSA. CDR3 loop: CASSTQGNTEAFF.

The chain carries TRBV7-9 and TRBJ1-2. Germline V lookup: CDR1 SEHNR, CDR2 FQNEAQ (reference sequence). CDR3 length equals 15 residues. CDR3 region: CASSLDQTPTYGYTF.

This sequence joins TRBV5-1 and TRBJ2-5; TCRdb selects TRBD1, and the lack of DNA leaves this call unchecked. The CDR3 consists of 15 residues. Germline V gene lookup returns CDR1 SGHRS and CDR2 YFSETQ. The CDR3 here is CASSLAVGGGETQYF.

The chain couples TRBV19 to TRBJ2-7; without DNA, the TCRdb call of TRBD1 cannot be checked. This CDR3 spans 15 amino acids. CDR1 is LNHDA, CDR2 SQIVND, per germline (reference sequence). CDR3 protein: CASNNPGQGAYEQYF.

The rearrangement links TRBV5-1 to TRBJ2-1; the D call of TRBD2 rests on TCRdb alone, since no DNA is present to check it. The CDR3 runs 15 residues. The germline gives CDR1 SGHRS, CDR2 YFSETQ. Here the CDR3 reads CASSLVSGGPQEQFF.

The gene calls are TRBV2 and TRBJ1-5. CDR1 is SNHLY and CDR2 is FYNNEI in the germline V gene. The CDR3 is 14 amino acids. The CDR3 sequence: CASRDSGQHQPQHF.

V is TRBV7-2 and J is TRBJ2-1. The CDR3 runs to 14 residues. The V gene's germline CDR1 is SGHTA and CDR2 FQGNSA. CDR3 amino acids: CASSLDPFYNEQFF. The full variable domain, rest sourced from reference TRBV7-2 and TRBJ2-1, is GAGVSQSPSNKVTEKGKDVELRCDPISGHTALYWYRQSLGQGLEFLIYFQGNSAPDKSGLPSDRFSAERTGGSVSTLTIQRTQQEDSAVYLCASSLDPFYNEQFFGPGTRLTVL.

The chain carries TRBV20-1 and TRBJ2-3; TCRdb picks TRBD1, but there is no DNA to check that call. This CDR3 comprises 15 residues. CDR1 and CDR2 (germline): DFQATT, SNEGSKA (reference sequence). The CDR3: CSARRQGIFSDTQYF.

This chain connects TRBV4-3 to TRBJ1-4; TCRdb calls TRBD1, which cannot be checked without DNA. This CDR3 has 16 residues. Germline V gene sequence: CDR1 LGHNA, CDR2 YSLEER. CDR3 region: CASSPLPGGANEKLFF.